A selection of T cell receptor beta chains follows, all from one sample in a study of cytomegalovirus exposure and HLA in healthy donors. Measured with immunoSEQ multiplex PCR; TCRdb has only the in-frame clones, and not every one. The table records approximately 110,000 clones, 86% of them present only once. Sequencing input: PBMCs. These receptors all come from a woman between 18 and 30 years old in good health and CMV-seropositive. The CDR3 runs from the conserved cysteine through the conserved F or W. The D gene is left open where the match is weak. Only part of the rows carry a size: once, few, many, or a class if the clone is expanded.

d_call j_call v_call clone_size cdr3_aa
TRBD2 TRBJ2-7 TRBV5-1 - CASSLAVSGTYEQYF
TRBD1 TRBJ1-1 TRBV7-8 - CASSDDSGGNTEAFF
- TRBJ2-2 TRBV5-1 - CASSLETTYTGELFF
- TRBJ1-1 TRBV7-8 - CASSLETGLNTEAFF
TRBD1 TRBJ2-2 TRBV29-1 - CSVRGQGVTGELFF
- TRBJ2-1 TRBV5-1 - CASSPGLSRSYNEQFF
- TRBJ1-2 TRBV18 - CASSPGPSPNYGYTF
- TRBJ2-1 TRBV7-6 - CASSDVTDLPNVQFF
TRBD2 TRBJ2-1 TRBV7-9 - CASSHAGLPNRGDNEQFF
- TRBJ1-6 TRBV6-4 - CASSDEWNSPLHF
- TRBJ1-4 TRBV14 - CASSLRPGGSEKLFF
- TRBJ2-7 TRBV6-1 - CASSERGIRSYEQYF
- TRBJ2-7 TRBV6-1 - CASSSTSSYEQYF
- TRBJ2-7 TRBV19 - CASSIGGGAAEQYF
TRBD1 TRBJ2-2 TRBV11-3 - CASSLEGGRNTGELFF
TRBD1 TRBJ1-5 TRBV28 - CASSPDRGRGQPQHF
TRBD1 TRBJ1-2 TRBV7-9 - CASSLGQGDGYTF
- TRBJ2-3 TRBV5-1 - CASSLVAGSTDTQYF
TRBD2 TRBJ2-3 TRBV27 - CASRTSGGTDTQYF
- TRBJ2-7 TRBV6-5 - CASSSPPGTPYIEQYF
TRBD1 TRBJ2-1 TRBV19 - CASSIYTGGINEQFF
- TRBJ2-3 TRBV5-1 - CASRRGLPSTDTQYF
TRBD1 TRBJ1-1 TRBV7-2 - CASSPRDRRNTEAFF
- TRBJ2-7 TRBV15 - CATSRGQGGTYEQYF
TRBD2 TRBJ2-3 TRBV9 - CASSLSGGRGDTQYF
- TRBJ1-1 TRBV28 - CASSFKWGAANTEAFF
- TRBJ1-1 TRBV28 - CASSLPGQPGTEAFF
- TRBJ2-3 TRBV28 - CASSFPSRADTQYF
TRBD1 TRBJ2-7 TRBV11-1 few CASSLIGTGLTYEQYF
TRBD2 TRBJ2-7 TRBV19 once CASSLTSGRDEQYF
TRBD1 TRBJ2-3 TRBV5-1 - CASSLFGRGQTDTQYF
TRBD2 TRBJ2-3 TRBV11-2 - CASSSRGLAGGYTQYF
- TRBJ2-1 TRBV2 - CASSDWGGGYNEQFF
TRBD1 TRBJ1-5 TRBV19 - CASSRDSRNQPQHF
TRBD1 TRBJ1-5 TRBV23-1 - CASSFPYRGPNQPQHF
- TRBJ1-3 TRBV5-4 - CASSLRGTTAHTIYF
TRBD1 TRBJ2-2 TRBV9 - CASSAGLRGTHSGELFF
TRBD2 TRBJ2-2 TRBV4-1 - CASSQPGRGQTGELFF
- TRBJ2-2 TRBV2 - CASSEGRRDGELFF
TRBD1 TRBJ2-1 TRBV19 - CASSRTGPNEQFF
- TRBJ2-7 TRBV5-4 - CASRLGGSSYEQYF
- TRBJ2-4 TRBV28 - CASSMRLNIQYF
- TRBJ1-5 TRBV15 once CATSRQGNQPQHF
TRBD2 TRBJ2-5 TRBV28 - CASCSRGAETQYF
- TRBJ1-2 TRBV28 - CASSTQRYGYTF